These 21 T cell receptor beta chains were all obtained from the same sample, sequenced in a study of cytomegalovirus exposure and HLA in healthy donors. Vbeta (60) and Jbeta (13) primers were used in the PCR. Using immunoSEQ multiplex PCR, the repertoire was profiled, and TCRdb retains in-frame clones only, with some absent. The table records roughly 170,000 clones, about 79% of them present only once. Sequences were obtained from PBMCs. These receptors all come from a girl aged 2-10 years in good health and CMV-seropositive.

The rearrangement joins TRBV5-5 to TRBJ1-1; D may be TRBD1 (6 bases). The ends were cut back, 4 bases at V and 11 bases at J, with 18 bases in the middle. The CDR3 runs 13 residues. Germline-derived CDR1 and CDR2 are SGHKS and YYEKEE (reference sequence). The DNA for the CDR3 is TGTGCCAGCAGCGGGCGAGCAAAACAGGGTGCTTTCTTT. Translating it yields CASSGRAKQGAFF.

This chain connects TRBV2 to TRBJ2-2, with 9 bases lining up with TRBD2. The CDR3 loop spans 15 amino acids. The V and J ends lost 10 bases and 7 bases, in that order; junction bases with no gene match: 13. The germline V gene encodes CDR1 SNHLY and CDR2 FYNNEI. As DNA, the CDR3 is TGTGCCATCTGGCTGAGGCGGGAGGGCAGCGGGGAGCTGTTTTTT. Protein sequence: CAIWLRREGSGELFF.

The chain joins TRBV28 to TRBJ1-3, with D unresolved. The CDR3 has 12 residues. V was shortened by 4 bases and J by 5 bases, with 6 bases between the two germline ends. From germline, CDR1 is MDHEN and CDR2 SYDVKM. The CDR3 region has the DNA TGTGCCAGCAGTTATAACAGAAACACCATATATTTT. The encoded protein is CASSYNRNTIYF.

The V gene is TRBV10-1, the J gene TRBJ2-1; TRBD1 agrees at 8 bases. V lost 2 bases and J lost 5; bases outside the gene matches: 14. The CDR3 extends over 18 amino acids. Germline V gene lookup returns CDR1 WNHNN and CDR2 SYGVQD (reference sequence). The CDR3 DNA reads TGCGCCAGCAGTGAGCCCCTACCGACAGGGGATGTGGACAATGAGCAGTTCTTC. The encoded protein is CASSEPLPTGDVDNEQFF.

CDR3 in amino acids: CASSSPRLEEGETQYF. The CDR3 DNA reads TGTGCCAGCAGCTCCCCTCGTCTAGAGGAGGGAGAGACCCAGTACTTC. V is TRBV11-3 and J is TRBJ2-5; the D gene is possibly TRBD2 (6 bases). The germline V and J ends were trimmed by 4 bases and 4 bases, with 19 bases remaining between them. CDR1 and CDR2 (germline): SGHNT, YENEEA. This CDR3 is built from 16 residues.

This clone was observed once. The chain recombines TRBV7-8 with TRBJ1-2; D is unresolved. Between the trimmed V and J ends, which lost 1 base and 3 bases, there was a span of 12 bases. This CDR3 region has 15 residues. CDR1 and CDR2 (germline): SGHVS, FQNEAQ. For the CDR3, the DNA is TGTGCCAGCAGCTTAGGGTACGGGATGTACTATGGCTACACCTTC. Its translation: CASSLGYGMYYGYTF.

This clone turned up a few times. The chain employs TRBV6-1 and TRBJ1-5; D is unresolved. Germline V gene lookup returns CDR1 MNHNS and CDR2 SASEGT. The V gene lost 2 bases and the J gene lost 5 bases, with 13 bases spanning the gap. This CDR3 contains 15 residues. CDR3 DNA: TGTGCCAGCAGTGAATCGAGCGGGGATTATCAGCCCCAGCATTTT. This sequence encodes CASSESSGDYQPQHF.

For the CDR3, the DNA is TGTGCCAGCAGTTTAAGCCTAATGAACACTGAAGCTTTCTTT. Translated: CASSLSLMNTEAFF. V is TRBV27 and J is TRBJ1-1, with unresolved D. V was cut by 2 bases and J by 0 bases, with 7 bases left in between. The length of the CDR3 is 14 residues. The germline gives CDR1 MNHEY, CDR2 SMNVEV (reference sequence).

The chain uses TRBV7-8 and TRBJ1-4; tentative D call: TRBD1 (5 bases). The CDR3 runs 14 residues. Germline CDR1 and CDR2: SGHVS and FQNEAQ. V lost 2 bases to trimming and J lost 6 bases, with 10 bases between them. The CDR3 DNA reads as TGTGCCAGCAGCTTATTCGGAGGGGATGAAAAACTGTTTTTT. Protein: CASSLFGGDEKLFF.

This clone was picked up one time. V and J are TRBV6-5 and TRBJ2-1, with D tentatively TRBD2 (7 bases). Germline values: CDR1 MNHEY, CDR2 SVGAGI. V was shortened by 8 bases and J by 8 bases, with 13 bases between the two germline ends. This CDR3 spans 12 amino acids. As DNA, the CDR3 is TGTGCCAGCGCCCGAGGGGGGGATGAGCAGTTCTTC. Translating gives CASARGGDEQFF.

This CDR3 reads CASSLTTTNEKLFF. The DNA for the CDR3 is TGCGCCAGCAGCCTTACTACAACTAATGAAAAACTGTTTTTT. The chain combines TRBV4-1 with TRBJ1-4; D not certain. The CDR3 is made up of 14 amino acids. CDR1 and CDR2 (germline): MGHRA, YSYEKL. The V end lost 4 bases, the J end lost 0 bases, and 6 bases lay between the germline ends.

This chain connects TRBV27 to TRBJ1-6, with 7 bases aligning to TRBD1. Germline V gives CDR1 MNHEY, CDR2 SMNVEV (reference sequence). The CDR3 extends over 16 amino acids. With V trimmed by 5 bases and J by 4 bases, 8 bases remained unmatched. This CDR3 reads CASSRGQETYNSPLHF. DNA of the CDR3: TGTGCCAGCAGTAGAGGACAGGAGACGTATAATTCACCCCTCCACTTT.

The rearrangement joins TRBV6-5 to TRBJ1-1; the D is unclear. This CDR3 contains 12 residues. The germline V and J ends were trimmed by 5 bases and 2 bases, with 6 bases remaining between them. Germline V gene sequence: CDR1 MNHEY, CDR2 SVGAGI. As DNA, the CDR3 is TGTGCCAGCAGTCCAGTTAACACTGAAGCTTTCTTT. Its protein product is CASSPVNTEAFF.

The CDR3 region is CASSLGQGNSGANVLTF. The CDR3 DNA reads TGTGCCAGCAGCTTAGGACAGGGTAATTCTGGGGCCAACGTCCTGACTTTC. V and J are TRBV7-3 and TRBJ2-6; 8 positions match TRBD1. The CDR3 has 17 amino acids. The germline V gene encodes CDR1 SGHTA and CDR2 FQGTGA. Unmatched junction bases numbered 4, after V lost 2 bases and J lost 1 base.

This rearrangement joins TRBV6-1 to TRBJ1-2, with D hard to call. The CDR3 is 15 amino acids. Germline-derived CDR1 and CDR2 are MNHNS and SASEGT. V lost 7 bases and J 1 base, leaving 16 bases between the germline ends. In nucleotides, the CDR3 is TGTGCCAGCATCTTGAGAGCTTCCCTTAACTATGGCTACACCTTC. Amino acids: CASILRASLNYGYTF.

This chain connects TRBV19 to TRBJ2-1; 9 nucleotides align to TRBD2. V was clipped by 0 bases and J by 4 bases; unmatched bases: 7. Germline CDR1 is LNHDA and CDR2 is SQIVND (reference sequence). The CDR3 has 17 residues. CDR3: CASSIDLASGKYNEQFF. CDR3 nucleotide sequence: TGTGCCAGTAGTATAGATCTGGCTAGCGGGAAATACAATGAGCAGTTCTTC. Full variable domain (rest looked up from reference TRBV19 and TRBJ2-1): DGGITQSPKYLFRKEGQNVTLSCEQNLNHDAMYWYRQDPGQGLRLIYYSQIVNDFQKGDIAEGYSVSREKKESFPLTVTSAQKNPTAFYLCASSIDLASGKYNEQFFGPGTRLTVL.

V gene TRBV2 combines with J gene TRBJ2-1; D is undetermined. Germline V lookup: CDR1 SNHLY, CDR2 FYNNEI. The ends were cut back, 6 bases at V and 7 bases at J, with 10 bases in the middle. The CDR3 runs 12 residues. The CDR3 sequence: CASRRISNEQFF. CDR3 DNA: TGTGCCAGCAGGCGCATCTCAAATGAGCAGTTCTTC.

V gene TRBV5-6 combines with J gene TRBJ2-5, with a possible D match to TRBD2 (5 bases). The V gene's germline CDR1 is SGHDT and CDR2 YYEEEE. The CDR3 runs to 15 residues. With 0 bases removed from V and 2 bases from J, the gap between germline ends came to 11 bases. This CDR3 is CASSLVRLAQETQYF. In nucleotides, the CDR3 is TGTGCCAGCAGCTTGGTACGGCTAGCACAAGAGACCCAGTACTTC.

In DNA, the CDR3 is TGTGCCACCAGCAGGTCGACAGGGGGTCTTCGAAATGAGCAGTTCTTC. This codes for CATSRSTGGLRNEQFF. J is TRBJ2-1 and V is TRBV15; the match to TRBD1 covers 9 bases. This CDR3 has 16 residues. CDR1 LNHNV and CDR2 YYDKDF come from the germline V gene (reference sequence). Trimming removed 3 bases from V and 7 bases from J; junction bases left unmatched: 10. Combining the CDR3 with reference TRBV15 and TRBJ2-1 gives the whole variable domain DAMVIQNPRYQVTQFGKPVTLSCSQTLNHNVMYWYQQKSSQAPKLLFHYYDKDFNNEADTPDNFQSRRPNTSFCFLDIRSPGLGDTAMYLCATSRSTGGLRNEQFFGPGTRLTVL.

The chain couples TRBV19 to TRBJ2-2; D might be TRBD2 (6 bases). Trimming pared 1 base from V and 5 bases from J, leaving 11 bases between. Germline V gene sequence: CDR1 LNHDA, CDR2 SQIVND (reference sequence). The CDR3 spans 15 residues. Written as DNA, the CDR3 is TGTGCCAGTAGTATAGCGGGGAGGCGAACCGGGGAGCTGTTTTTT. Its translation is CASSIAGRRTGELFF.

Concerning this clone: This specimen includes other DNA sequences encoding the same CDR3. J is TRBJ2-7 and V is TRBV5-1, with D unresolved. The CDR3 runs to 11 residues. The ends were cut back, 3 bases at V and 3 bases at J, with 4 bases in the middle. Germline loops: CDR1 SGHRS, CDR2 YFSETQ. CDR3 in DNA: TGCGCCAGCAGCTCTAGCTACGAGCAGTACTTC. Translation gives CASSSSYEQYF.